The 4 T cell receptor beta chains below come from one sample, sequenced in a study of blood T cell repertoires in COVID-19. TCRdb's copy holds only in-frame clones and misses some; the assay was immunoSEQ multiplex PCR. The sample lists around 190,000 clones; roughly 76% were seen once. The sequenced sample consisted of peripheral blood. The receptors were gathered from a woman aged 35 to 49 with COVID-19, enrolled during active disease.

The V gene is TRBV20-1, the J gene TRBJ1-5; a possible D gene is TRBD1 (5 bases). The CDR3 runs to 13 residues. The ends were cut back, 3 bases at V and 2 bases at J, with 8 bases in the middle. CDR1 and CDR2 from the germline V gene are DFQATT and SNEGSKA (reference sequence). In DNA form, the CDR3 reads TGCAGTGCTAGTAGGGGTCGCAATCAGCCCCAGCATTTT. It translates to CSASRGRNQPQHF.

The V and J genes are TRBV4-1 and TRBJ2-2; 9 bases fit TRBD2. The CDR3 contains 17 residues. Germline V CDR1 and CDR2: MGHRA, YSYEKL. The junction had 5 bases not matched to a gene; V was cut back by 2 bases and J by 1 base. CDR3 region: CASSQQGRGGNTGELFF. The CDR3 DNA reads TGCGCCAGCAGCCAACAAGGGCGGGGGGGGAACACCGGGGAGCTGTTTTTT.

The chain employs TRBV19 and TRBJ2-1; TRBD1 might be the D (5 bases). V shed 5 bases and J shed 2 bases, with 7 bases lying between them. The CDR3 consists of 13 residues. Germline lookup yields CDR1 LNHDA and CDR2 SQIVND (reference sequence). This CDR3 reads CASSRQTYNEQFF. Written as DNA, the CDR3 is TGTGCCAGTAGTCGACAGACCTACAATGAGCAGTTCTTC.

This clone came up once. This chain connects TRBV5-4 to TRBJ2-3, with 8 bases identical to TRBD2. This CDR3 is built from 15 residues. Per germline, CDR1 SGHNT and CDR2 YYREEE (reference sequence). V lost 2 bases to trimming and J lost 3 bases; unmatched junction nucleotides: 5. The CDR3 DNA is TGTGCCAGCAGCTTAGACGGGAGGGGGACAGATACGCAGTATTTT. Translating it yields CASSLDGRGTDTQYF.